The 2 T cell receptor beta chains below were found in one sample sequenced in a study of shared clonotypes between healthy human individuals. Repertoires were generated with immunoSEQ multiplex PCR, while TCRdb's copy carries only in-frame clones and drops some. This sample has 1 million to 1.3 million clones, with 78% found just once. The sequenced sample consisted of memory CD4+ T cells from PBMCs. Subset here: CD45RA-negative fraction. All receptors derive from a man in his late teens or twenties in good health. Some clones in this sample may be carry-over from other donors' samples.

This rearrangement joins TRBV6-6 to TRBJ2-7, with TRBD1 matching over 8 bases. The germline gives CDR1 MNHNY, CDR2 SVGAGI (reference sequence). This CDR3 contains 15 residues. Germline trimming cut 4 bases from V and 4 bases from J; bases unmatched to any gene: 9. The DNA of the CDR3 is TGTGCCAGCAGTTCGGCAGGGGGCTGGGGATACGAGCAGTACTTC. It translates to CASSSAGGWGYEQYF.

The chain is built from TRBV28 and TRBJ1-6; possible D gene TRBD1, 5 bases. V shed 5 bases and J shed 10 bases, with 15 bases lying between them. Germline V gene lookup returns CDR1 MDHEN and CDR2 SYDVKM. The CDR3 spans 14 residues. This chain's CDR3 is CASSTYRSESPLHF. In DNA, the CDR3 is TGTGCCAGCAGTACATACAGGTCTGAATCACCCCTCCACTTT.